What follows are 26 T cell receptor beta chains derived from one specimen sequenced in a study of blood T cell repertoires in COVID-19. Using immunoSEQ multiplex PCR, the repertoire was profiled, and TCRdb retains in-frame clones only, with some absent. Here the sample spans about 49,000 clones, 82% being singletons. Sample: peripheral blood. These receptors were taken from an older woman with acute or convalescent COVID-19.

The genes are TRBV11-2 and TRBJ2-1, with D maybe TRBD1 (5 bases). The CDR3 runs 13 residues. The V gene's germline CDR1 is SGHAT and CDR2 FQNNGV. The V and J ends lost 5 bases and 8 bases respectively, with 13 bases between them. This CDR3 reads CASSPTGGHEQFF. In nucleotides, the CDR3 is TGTGCCAGCAGCCCAACAGGTGGCCATGAGCAGTTCTTC.

This clone was picked up one time. The chain uses TRBV7-2 and TRBJ1-1; D gene ambiguous. Per germline, CDR1 SGHTA and CDR2 FQGNSA. V lost 5 bases and J 0 bases, leaving 7 bases between the germline ends. The CDR3 loop spans 13 amino acids. The CDR3 region is CASSVSLNTEAFF. The CDR3 DNA is TGTGCCAGCAGCGTATCCCTGAACACTGAAGCTTTCTTT.

The chain is built from TRBV6-6 and TRBJ2-7; maybe TRBD1 (6 bases). Germline CDR1 and CDR2: MNHNY and SVGAGI (reference sequence). Trimming took off 5 bases at V and 3 bases at J, with 14 bases between the two ends. The CDR3 has 14 amino acids. CDR3 DNA sequence: TGTGCCAGCAGTCTTACGACAGGTCTCTACGAGCAGTACTTC. Amino acids: CASSLTTGLYEQYF.

CDR3 in amino acids: CASSSTGNYGYTF. Here the CDR3 DNA reads TGTGCCAGCAGCTCGACAGGGAACTATGGCTACACCTTC. The chain employs TRBV7-9 and TRBJ1-2, with 7 bases lining up with TRBD1. Germline CDR1 and CDR2: SEHNR and FQNEAQ (reference sequence). The CDR3 is 13 residues long. V dropped 4 bases and J dropped 2; count of bases not matched to a gene: 1. The full variable domain, with the rest looked up from reference TRBV7-9 and TRBJ1-2, is DTGVSQNPRHKITKRGQNVTFRCDPISEHNRLYWYRQTLGQGPEFLTYFQNEAQLEKSRLLSDRFSAERPKGSFSTLEIQRTEQGDSAMYLCASSSTGNYGYTFGSGTRLTVV.

This clone was counted only a few times. The J gene is TRBJ1-2, the V gene TRBV10-3; D is possibly TRBD1 (6 bases). The V and J ends lost 4 bases and 0 bases respectively, with 15 bases between them. Germline V CDR1 and CDR2: ENHRY, SYGVKD. This CDR3 spans 16 amino acids. The CDR3, as DNA: TGTGCCATCAGTGGGACAGCAATTAGTCCTAACTATGGCTACACCTTC. Its protein is CAISGTAISPNYGYTF.

The V and J genes are TRBV27 and TRBJ2-5; D uncertain. This CDR3 contains 13 residues. The ends were cut back, 7 bases at V and 1 base at J, with 10 bases in the middle. CDR1 and CDR2 (germline): MNHEY, SMNVEV (reference sequence). The CDR3 reads CASKLAVQETQYF. The CDR3 region has the DNA TGTGCCAGCAAGTTGGCAGTCCAAGAGACCCAGTACTTC.

The chain recombines TRBV6-1 with TRBJ1-1; TRBD1 agrees at 9 bases. J lost 12 bases, V lost 2 bases, and 7 bases had no gene match. This CDR3 is built from 13 residues. Germline V gives CDR1 MNHNS, CDR2 SASEGT. The CDR3 protein is CASSELGDRVPFF. The CDR3 coding sequence is TGTGCCAGCAGTGAATTAGGGGACAGGGTCCCTTTCTTT.

The V gene is TRBV9, the J gene TRBJ1-2; possible D gene TRBD1, 6 bases. Trimming stripped 0 bases from V and 2 bases from J, with 11 bases between. The CDR3 totals 15 residues. CDR1 is SGDLS, CDR2 YYNGEE, per germline. This CDR3 reads CASSVAWQGNYGYTF. The CDR3 region has the DNA TGTGCCAGCAGCGTAGCTTGGCAGGGGAACTATGGCTACACCTTC.

The chain couples TRBV7-9 to TRBJ2-1, with 11 positions matching TRBD2. The CDR3 is 17 residues long. V lost 5 bases and J lost 4; bases outside the gene matches: 10. Germline lookup yields CDR1 SEHNR and CDR2 FQNEAQ (reference sequence). This CDR3 is CASSAAVSSGGYNEQFF. The CDR3, as DNA: TGTGCCAGCAGCGCAGCGGTGTCTAGCGGGGGGTACAATGAGCAGTTCTTC.

The chain couples TRBV5-4 to TRBJ2-5; maybe TRBD2 (7 bases). V was pared by 4 bases and J by 5 bases, with 12 bases between. Germline V lookup: CDR1 SGHNT, CDR2 YYREEE (reference sequence). This CDR3 comprises 13 residues. The CDR3 DNA is TGTGCCAGCAGCGCCGGGGGGCCGGAGACCCAGTACTTC. Translated: CASSAGGPETQYF.

CDR3 loop: CASSLSSDTQYF. The CDR3 DNA reads as TGTGCCAGCAGCTTATCCTCAGATACGCAGTATTTT. The rearrangement links TRBV7-3 to TRBJ2-3; D uncertain. The CDR3 totals 12 residues. V was clipped by 2 bases and J by 4 bases, with 4 bases between them. Germline V gives CDR1 SGHTA, CDR2 FQGTGA.

This clone was detected only a few times. The chain combines TRBV7-2 with TRBJ2-1; TRBD2 matches 13 bases. Per germline, CDR1 SGHTA and CDR2 FQGNSA. V was clipped by 5 bases and J by 7 bases; unmatched bases: 11. This CDR3 is built from 17 residues. The CDR3 is CASSAGLAGETRNEQFF. The CDR3 DNA sequence: TGTGCCAGCAGCGCCGGACTAGCGGGAGAAACAAGGAATGAGCAGTTCTTC.

This clone occurred once. This chain connects TRBV2 to TRBJ2-3; 7 nucleotides agree with TRBD2. The germline CDR1 and CDR2 sequences are SNHLY and FYNNEI. The V gene end was trimmed by 0 bases and the J gene end by 2 bases; junction bases not matched to a gene: 2. The CDR3 length is 15 residues. The CDR3: CASSEAGTTTDTQYF. The CDR3 coding sequence is TGTGCCAGCAGTGAAGCTGGGACTACCACAGATACGCAGTATTTT.

This clone was seen more than once but under ten times. This rearrangement joins TRBV4-1 to TRBJ2-3; maybe TRBD2 (6 bases). This CDR3 has 16 residues. Germline CDR1 is MGHRA and CDR2 is YSYEKL. V was trimmed by 0 bases and J by 0 bases, leaving 10 bases between them. The CDR3 is CASSQDPTRSTDTQYF. Written as DNA, the CDR3 is TGCGCCAGCAGCCAAGACCCGACTAGAAGCACAGATACGCAGTATTTT.

The chain links TRBV18 to TRBJ2-1; 16 bases line up with TRBD2. With V trimmed by 7 bases and J by 6 bases, 6 bases remained unmatched. From germline, CDR1 is KGHSH and CDR2 LQKENI. There are 16 residues in the CDR3. CDR3 nucleotide sequence: TGTGCCAGCTGGTCCGGGACTAGCGGGAGGGTCAATGAGCAGTTCTTC. It yields the protein CASWSGTSGRVNEQFF.

This clone came up once. A read error may produce the germline difference seen at one junction end. The chain links TRBV7-9 to TRBJ1-2, with TRBD1 matching over 7 bases. Germline values: CDR1 SEHNR, CDR2 FQNEAQ (reference sequence). The CDR3 totals 13 residues. CDR3 protein: CASSFLGQQAGAF. The CDR3 DNA follows: TGTGCCAGCAGCTTTCTGGGACAGCAAGCCGGCGCCTTC.

The gene calls are TRBV21-1 and TRBJ2-1; the D call of TRBD2 is as the table states it, not checked on the DNA. TRBV21-1 is reported as a pseudogene. The CDR3 sequence is 19 residues long. The CDR3 nucleotides are TGTGCCAGCAGCAAAGACGGGACTAGCGGGAGTAAGGGTCACGGTGAGCAGTTCTTC. It specifies CASSKDGTSGSKGHGEQFF.

V gene TRBV7-2 combines with J gene TRBJ2-3, with 7 positions matching TRBD2. This CDR3 is built from 14 residues. Germline CDR1 is SGHTA and CDR2 is FQGNSA. After removal of 3 bases from V and 2 bases from J, the junction contained 2 bases not matched to a gene. The CDR3 spells CASSFRDYTDTQYF. The CDR3 region has the DNA TGTGCCAGCAGCTTCCGGGACTACACAGATACGCAGTATTTT.

The table lists this clone with a few counts. V and J are TRBV19 and TRBJ2-2, with a tentative D call TRBD1 (5 bases). Germline CDR1 reads LNHDA; CDR2 reads SQIVND (reference sequence). The V end was cut by 6 bases, the J end by 1 base, with 12 bases between. The CDR3 extends over 15 amino acids. The CDR3: CASSPFDRNTGELFF. The CDR3 DNA is TGTGCCAGTAGCCCATTCGACAGGAACACCGGGGAGCTGTTTTTT.

The V call is TRBV19, the J call TRBJ1-6, with a tentative D call TRBD1 (5 bases). With 9 bases removed from V and 6 bases from J, the gap between germline ends came to 15 bases. Germline V gene sequence: CDR1 LNHDA, CDR2 SQIVND (reference sequence). This CDR3 has 14 amino acids. CDR3 in amino acids: CASTIPGINSPLHF. DNA for the CDR3: TGTGCCAGCACGATCCCAGGGATTAATTCACCCCTCCACTTT.

The chain has TRBV2 and TRBJ1-5, with a tentative D call TRBD1 (6 bases). The CDR3 covers 15 residues. Germline CDR1 SNHLY, CDR2 FYNNEI. Trimming removed 4 bases at V and 1 base at J, with 11 bases between. The CDR3 sequence is CASSGGRGSNQPQHF. Written as DNA, the CDR3 is TGTGCCAGCAGTGGTGGCAGGGGAAGCAATCAGCCCCAGCATTTT.

The chain combines TRBV6-1 with TRBJ2-3, with unresolved D. The V end was cut by 1 base, the J end by 0 bases, with 8 bases between. Per the germline V gene, CDR1 is MNHNS and CDR2 is SASEGT. This CDR3 has 15 amino acids. The CDR3 DNA is TGTGCCAGCAGTGAAGACAGTGCTAGCACAGATACGCAGTATTTT. Its protein is CASSEDSASTDTQYF.

The chain couples TRBV4-2 to TRBJ2-3; 10 nucleotides line up with TRBD2. V gave up 4 bases and J gave up 5 bases; unmatched junction bases: 12. This CDR3 is built from 17 residues. Germline loops: CDR1 LGHNA, CDR2 YNFKEQ. Here the CDR3 reads CASSRDGASGGLDTQYF. The CDR3 coding sequence is TGTGCCAGCAGCCGGGATGGGGCTAGCGGGGGACTAGATACGCAGTATTTT.

The V call is TRBV30, the J call TRBJ2-7; 7 positions agree with TRBD2. The CDR3 length is 17 residues. Germline trimming cut 2 bases from V and 3 bases from J; bases unmatched to any gene: 16. Germline V CDR1 and CDR2: GTSNPN, SVGIG (reference sequence). The CDR3 DNA sequence: TGTGCCTGGAGTATGGGCGGGAGTCCCGAGGACCTCTACGAGCAGTACTTC. It encodes CAWSMGGSPEDLYEQYF.

This chain joins TRBV6-6 and TRBJ2-7, with D possibly TRBD1 on 5 matching bases. Trimming pared 2 bases from V and 1 base from J, leaving 9 bases between. This CDR3 spans 14 amino acids. CDR1 and CDR2 from the germline V gene are MNHNY and SVGAGI (reference sequence). The DNA of the CDR3 is TGTGCCAGCAGTTACGACAGTGATTCCTACGAGCAGTACTTC. Translated, it gives CASSYDSDSYEQYF.

The chain combines TRBV5-4 with TRBJ2-1, with TRBD2 matching 7 bases. Germline trimming cut 0 bases from V and 8 bases from J; bases unmatched to any gene: 5. CDR1 is SGHNT and CDR2 is YYREEE in the germline V gene (reference sequence). The CDR3 runs 14 residues. The CDR3 coding sequence is TGTGCCAGCAGCTTGGCGGGGAGGGGCGATGAGCAGTTCTTC. Amino acid sequence: CASSLAGRGDEQFF.